Sequencing of this TCR beta chain was carried out in a study of blood T cell repertoires in COVID-19. Overall study: Acute and convalescent COVID-19 samples came from the United States, Italy and Spain. PBMCs, B-cell-depleted T cells, or T cells were the source of the cDNA or gDNA that made up the material.

Resolution of symptoms, clearance, or two negative PCRs was present in recovered Cohort 3 donors. Profiled with immunoSEQ multiplex PCR; TCRdb holds only in-frame clones, not every one. The data show a few hundred thousand clones, 80% to 90% seen once. The sequence came from a man younger than 35 who had recovered from COVID-19. The sample comprised PBMCs or T cells enriched from blood (not recorded which).

The CDR3 sequence is CAWSLLYEQYF. CDR3 in DNA: TGTGCCTGGAGTCTCCTCTACGAGCAGTACTTC. The chain couples TRBV30 to TRBJ2-7; D uncertain. V dropped 2 bases and J dropped 3 bases, with 5 bases sitting between them. CDR1 is GTSNPN, CDR2 SVGIG, per germline (reference sequence). The CDR3 has 11 amino acids.